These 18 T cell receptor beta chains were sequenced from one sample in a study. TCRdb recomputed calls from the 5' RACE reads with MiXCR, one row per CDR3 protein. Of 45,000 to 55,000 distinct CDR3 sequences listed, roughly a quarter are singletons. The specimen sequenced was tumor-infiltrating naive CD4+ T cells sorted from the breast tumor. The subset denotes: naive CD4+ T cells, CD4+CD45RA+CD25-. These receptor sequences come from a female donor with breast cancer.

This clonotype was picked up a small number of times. CDR3 sequence (DNA): TGTGCCAGCAGTCCAGACGGGCAAAACTATGGCTACACCTTC. It yields the protein CASSPDGQNYGYTF. The rearrangement uses TRBV7-3 and TRBJ1-2; D gene unclear. Trimming stripped 6 bases from V and 2 bases from J, with 13 bases between. The germline CDR1 and CDR2 sequences are SGHTA and FQGTGA. The CDR3 totals 14 residues.

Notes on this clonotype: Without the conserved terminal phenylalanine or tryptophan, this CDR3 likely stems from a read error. This chain's CDR3 is CASSRGHPNYGYTL. The CDR3 DNA reads as TGTGCCAGCAGCCGGGGACACCCGAACTATGGCTACACCCTC. The genes are TRBV11-3 and TRBJ1-2; a possible D gene is TRBD1 (6 bases). V lost 5 bases to trimming and J lost 2 bases, with 12 bases between them. In germline, CDR1 is SGHNT, CDR2 YENEEA. The length of the CDR3 is 14 residues.

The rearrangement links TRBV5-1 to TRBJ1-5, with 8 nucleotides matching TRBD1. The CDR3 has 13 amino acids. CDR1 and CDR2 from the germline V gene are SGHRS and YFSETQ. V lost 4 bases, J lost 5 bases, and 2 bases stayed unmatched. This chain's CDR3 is CASSPGQDQPQHF. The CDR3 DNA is TGCGCCAGCAGCCCGGGACAGGATCAGCCCCAGCATTTT. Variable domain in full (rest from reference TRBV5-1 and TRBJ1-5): KAGVTQTPRYLIKTRGQQVTLSCSPISGHRSVSWYQQTPGQGLQFLFEYFSETQRNKGNFPGRFSGRQFSNSRSEMNVSTLELGDSALYLCASSPGQDQPQHFGDGTRLSIL.

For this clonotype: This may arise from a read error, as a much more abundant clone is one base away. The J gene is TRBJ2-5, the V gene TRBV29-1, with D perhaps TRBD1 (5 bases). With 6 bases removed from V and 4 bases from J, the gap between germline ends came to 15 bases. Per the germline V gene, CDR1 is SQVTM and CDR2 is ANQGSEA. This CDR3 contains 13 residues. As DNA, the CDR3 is TGCAGCGTAATTATTAGGGGAAGAGAGACCCAGTACTTC. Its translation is CSVIIRGRETQYF. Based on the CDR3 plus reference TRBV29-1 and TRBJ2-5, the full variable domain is SAVISQKPSRDICQRGTSLTIQCQVDSQVTMMFWYRQQPGQSLTLIATANQGSEATYESGFVIDKFPISRPNLTFSTLTVSNMSPEDSSIYLCSVIIRGRETQYFGPGTRLLVL.

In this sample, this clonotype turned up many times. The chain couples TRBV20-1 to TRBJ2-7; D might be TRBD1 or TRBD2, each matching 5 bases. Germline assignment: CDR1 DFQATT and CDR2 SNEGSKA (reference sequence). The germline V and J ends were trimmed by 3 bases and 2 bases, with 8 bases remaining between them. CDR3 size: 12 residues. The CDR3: CSASGATYEQYF. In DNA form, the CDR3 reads TGCAGTGCTAGCGGGGCCACCTACGAGCAGTACTTC.

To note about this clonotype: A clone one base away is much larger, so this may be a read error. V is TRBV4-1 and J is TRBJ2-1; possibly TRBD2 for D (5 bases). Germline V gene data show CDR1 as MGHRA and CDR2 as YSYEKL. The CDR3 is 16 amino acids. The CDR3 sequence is CASNQGAVSSYNEQFF. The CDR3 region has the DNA TGCGCCAGCAACCAAGGAGCGGTGAGCTCCTACAATGAGCAGTTCTTC.

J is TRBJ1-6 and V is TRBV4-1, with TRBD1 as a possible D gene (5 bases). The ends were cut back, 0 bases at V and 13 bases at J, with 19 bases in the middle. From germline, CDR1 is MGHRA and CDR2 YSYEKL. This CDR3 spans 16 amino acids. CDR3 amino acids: CASSQDHPTGGRPLHF. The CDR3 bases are TGCGCCAGCAGCCAAGATCATCCGACCGGGGGTCGCCCCCTCCACTTT.

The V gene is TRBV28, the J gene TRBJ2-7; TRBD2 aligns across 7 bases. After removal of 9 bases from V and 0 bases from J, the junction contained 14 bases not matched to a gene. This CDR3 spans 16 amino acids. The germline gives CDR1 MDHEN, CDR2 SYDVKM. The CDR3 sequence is CASIAGGSTLSYEQYF. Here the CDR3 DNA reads TGTGCCAGTATCGCCGGCGGGAGCACCCTCTCCTACGAGCAGTACTTC.

In nucleotides, the CDR3 is TGTGCCAGCAGTTTTACCGGAAACACCATATATTTT. It encodes CASSFTGNTIYF. The chain has TRBV6-2 or TRBV6-3 and TRBJ1-3, with D uncertain. In germline, CDR1 is MNHEY, CDR2 SVGEGT. V lost 4 bases to trimming and J lost 4 bases, with 5 bases between them. This CDR3 is built from 12 residues.

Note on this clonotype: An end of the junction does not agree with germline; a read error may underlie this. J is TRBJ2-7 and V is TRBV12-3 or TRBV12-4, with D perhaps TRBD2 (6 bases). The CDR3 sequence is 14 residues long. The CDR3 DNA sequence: TGTGCCAGCTGTTTCCGGGCCGGACGGGGGGAGCAGTACTTC. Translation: CASCFRAGRGEQYF.

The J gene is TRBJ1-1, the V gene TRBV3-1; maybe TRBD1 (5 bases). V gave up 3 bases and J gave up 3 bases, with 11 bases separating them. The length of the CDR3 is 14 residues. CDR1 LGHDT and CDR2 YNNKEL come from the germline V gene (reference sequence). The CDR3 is CASSQRLGDTEAFF. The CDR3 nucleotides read TGTGCCAGCAGCCAGAGGCTGGGGGACACTGAAGCTTTCTTT.

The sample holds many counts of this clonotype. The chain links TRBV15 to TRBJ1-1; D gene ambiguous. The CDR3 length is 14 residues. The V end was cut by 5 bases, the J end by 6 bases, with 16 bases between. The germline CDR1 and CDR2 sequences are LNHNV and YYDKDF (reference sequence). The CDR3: CATSLDRRSAEAFF. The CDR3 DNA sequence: TGTGCCACCAGCCTAGATAGACGGTCGGCTGAAGCTTTCTTT. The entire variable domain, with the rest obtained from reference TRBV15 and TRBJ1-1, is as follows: DAMVIQNPRYQVTQFGKPVTLSCSQTLNHNVMYWYQQKSSQAPKLLFHYYDKDFNNEADTPDNFQSRRPNTSFCFLDIRSPGLGDTAMYLCATSLDRRSAEAFFGQGTRLTVV.

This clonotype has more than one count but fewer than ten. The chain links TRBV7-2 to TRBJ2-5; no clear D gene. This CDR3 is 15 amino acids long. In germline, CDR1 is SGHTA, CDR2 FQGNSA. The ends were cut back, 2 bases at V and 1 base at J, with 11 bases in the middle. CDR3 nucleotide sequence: TGTGCCAGCAGCTTATCAGTACAGAGCCAAGAGACCCAGTACTTC. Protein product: CASSLSVQSQETQYF.

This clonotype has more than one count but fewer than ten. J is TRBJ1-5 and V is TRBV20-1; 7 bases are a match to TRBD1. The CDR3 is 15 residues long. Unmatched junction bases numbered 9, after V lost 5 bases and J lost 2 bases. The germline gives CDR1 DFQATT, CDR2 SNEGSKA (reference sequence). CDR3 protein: CSAPGGGAGNQPQHF. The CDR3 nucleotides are TGCAGTGCTCCAGGGGGGGGGGCAGGCAATCAGCCCCAGCATTTT.

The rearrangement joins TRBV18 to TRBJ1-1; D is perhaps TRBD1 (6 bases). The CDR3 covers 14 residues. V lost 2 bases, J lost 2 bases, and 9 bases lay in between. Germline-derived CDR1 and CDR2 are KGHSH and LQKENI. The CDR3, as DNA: TGTGCCAGCTCACCAAAAGGGACAAACACTGAAGCTTTCTTT. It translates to CASSPKGTNTEAFF.

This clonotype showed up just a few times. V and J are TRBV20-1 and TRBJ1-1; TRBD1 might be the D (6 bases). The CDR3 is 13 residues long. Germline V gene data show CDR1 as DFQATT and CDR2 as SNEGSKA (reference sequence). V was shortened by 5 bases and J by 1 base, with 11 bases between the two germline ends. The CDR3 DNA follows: TGCAGTGCTCCAGGGGACTGGAACACTGAAGCTTTCTTT. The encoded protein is CSAPGDWNTEAFF.

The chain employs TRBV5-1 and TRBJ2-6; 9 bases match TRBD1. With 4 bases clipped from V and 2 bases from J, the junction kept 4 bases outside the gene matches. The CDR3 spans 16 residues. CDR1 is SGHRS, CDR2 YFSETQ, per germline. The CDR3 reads CASSGGQGTGANVLTF. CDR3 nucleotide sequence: TGCGCCAGCAGCGGCGGACAGGGGACTGGGGCCAACGTCCTGACTTTC. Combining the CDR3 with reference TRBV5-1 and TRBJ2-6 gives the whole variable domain KAGVTQTPRYLIKTRGQQVTLSCSPISGHRSVSWYQQTPGQGLQFLFEYFSETQRNKGNFPGRFSGRQFSNSRSEMNVSTLELGDSALYLCASSGGQGTGANVLTFGAGSRLTVL.

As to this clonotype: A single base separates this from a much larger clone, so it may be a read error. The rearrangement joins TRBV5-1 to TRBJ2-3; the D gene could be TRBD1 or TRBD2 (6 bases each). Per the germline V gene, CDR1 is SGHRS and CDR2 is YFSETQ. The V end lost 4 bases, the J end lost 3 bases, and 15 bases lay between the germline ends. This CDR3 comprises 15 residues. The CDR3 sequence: CASSQGGTRTDTQYF. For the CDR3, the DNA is TGCGCCAGCAGCCAAGGGGGGACGAGGACAGATACGCAGTATTTT. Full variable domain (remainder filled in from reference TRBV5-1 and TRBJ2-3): KAGVTQTPRYLIKTRGQQVTLSCSPISGHRSVSWYQQTPGQGLQFLFEYFSETQRNKGNFPGRFSGRQFSNSRSEMNVSTLELGDSALYLCASSQGGTRTDTQYFGPGTRLTVL.